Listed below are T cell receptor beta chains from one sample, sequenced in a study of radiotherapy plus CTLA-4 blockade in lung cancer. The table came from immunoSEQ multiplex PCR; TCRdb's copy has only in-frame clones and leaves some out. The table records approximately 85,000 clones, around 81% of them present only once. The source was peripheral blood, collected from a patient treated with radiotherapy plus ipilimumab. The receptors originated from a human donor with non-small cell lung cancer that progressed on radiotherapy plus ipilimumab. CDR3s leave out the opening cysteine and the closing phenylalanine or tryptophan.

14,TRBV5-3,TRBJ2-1,ARSGGQGSSYNEQF
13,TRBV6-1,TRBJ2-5,ASRTPSGGIETQY
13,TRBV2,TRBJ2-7,ASRDNQGLTYEQY
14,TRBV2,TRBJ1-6,AGLGDRSSYNSPLH
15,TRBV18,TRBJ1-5,ASSPGDRGVSNQPQH
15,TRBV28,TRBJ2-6,ACSLGAGFSGANVLT
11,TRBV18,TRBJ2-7,ASSAGTFYEQY
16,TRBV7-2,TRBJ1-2,ASSQALYPRDRGYGYT
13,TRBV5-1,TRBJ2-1,ASSLGGANLNEQF
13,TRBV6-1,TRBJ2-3,ASSEQGGSTDTQY
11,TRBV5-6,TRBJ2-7,ASRRGTGYEQY
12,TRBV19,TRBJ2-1,ASSLNRGNYEQF
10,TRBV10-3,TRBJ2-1,AITDQDNEQF
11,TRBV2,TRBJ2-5,AGIAGAKETQY
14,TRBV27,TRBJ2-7,ASRTHLRDSLYEQY
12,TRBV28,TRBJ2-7,ASSPGGGGYEQY
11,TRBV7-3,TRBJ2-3,ASSPSVGQGQY
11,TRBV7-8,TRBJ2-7,ASSLDTLYEQY
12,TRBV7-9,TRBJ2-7,ASSARQGGYEQY
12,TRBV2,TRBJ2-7,ASSGQGSPYEQY
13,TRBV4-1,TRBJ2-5,ASSQDQGRGETQY
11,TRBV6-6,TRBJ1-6,ASRDRHNSPLH
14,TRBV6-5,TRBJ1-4,ASSYPYRVVDEKLF
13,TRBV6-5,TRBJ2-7,ASRPPGLAAYEQY
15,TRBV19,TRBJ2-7,ASSFIPGTSGSYEQY
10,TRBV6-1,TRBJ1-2,ASTGGIYGYT
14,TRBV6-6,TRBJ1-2,ASSYSTAGANYGYT
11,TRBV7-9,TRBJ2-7,ASSLVAGGEQY
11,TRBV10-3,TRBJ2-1,AIKKAGDHEQF